This T cell receptor (beta chain) was obtained from a study of beta chain features in type 1 diabetes. The wider study: Patients shared similar age, gender and cell yields with healthy donors.

CDR1 is ENHRY and CDR2 is SYGVKD in the germline V gene. CDR3 length: 13 residues. V gave up 10 bases and J gave up 0 bases; unmatched junction bases: 3. This clone was counted between two and nine times. As yet, its antigen is unknown. Isolated RNA was reverse transcribed in full, so expressed TCRB transcripts were sequenced. Sequencing used immunoSEQ multiplex PCR; TCRdb keeps in-frame clones, though not all of them. In the table there are hundreds of thousands of clones, more than 12% of which are singletons. Points from the study as a whole: Insertions at VDJ junctions were less frequent in type 1 diabetes patients. These patients also deleted more nucleotides at the same junctions. In all four CD4+ subsets, TCRB CDR3 length was significantly, moderately reduced in type 1 diabetes.

The source of this sequence is a man between 18 and 29 years old with type 1 diabetes. The sequenced sample was naive CD4+ T cells from blood. The chain combines TRBV10-3 with TRBJ2-1; 7 bases map to TRBD2. As DNA, the CDR3 is TGTGCCAATCGGGAGGACTCCTACAATGAGCAGTTCTTC. This encodes CANREDSYNEQFF.